This T cell receptor beta chain is drawn from a study of blood T cells in healthy people across ages (dated by TCRdb to between 2015 and 2017). Some background on the complete study: In model experiments, template switching captured about one uniquely barcoded TCR beta cDNA molecule for every two T cells. Using deep sequencing normalized with unique cDNA molecular identifiers, the study measured how TCR beta repertoire diversity changes with age. The donors were split into four age groups: young (average around 15 years), middle-aged (roughly 42), aged (62) and long-lived (approximately 89). To avoid experimental bias, donors of different ages were spread randomly across the sequencing lanes. For two donors (one aged 18 to 30 and one aged 80 or older), the study analyzed two additional independent replicas of 1 million unique cDNA reads from the same blood draw. Results and caveats for the whole study, not just this receptor: Because profiling used bulk unsorted PBMCs, naive and antigen-experienced compartments could not be compared conclusively. Compared with the aged group, the long-lived group had more naive CD4+ T cells, fewer expanded clones and increased TCR diversity, suggesting age selection. Observed TCR beta diversity correlated strongly with the percentage of naive T cells measured by flow cytometry. Estimates of total diversity based on one million sequenced T cells were considered lower bounds and underestimates. Because donor CMV infection status was unknown, age-related changes in expanded clonotypes were potentially confounded. Observed TCR beta diversity per million T cells fell roughly linearly with age, and a significant reduction was already apparent by age roughly 40.

The donors were 40 or so Caucasian individuals from Russia, aged 6 to 90 years, who were systemically healthy. Each donor gave 8 to 10 milliliters of peripheral blood, drawn into EDTA-treated Vacutainer tubes. PBMCs were isolated by Ficoll-Paque density-gradient centrifugation, with at least 7 million obtained per sample. Total RNA, at least 6 micrograms per sample, was extracted from PBMCs with Trizol reagent. Naive CD45RAhigh/CD27high T cell percentages were measured by flow cytometry on a PBMC aliquot from every donor. The method was 5' RACE. The sample was run on an Illumina HiSeq 2500. A second PCR of roughly 7 to 12 cycles was run with a J-beta primer mix and a sample-barcoded 5' primer. A template-switch 5' adaptor carrying 12 random nucleotides introduced a unique molecular identifier onto each TCR beta cDNA molecule. Each sample yielded at least 3 million CDR3-containing paired-end reads. The Mint cDNA synthesis kit, primed by a TRBC-specific oligonucleotide, was used to synthesize first-strand cDNA from all RNA. After uracil-DNA glycosylase treatment, a first 18-cycle PCR used universal primers M1SS and BC2_uni_R on all cDNA. The authors processed their data as follows. Each sample was normalized by randomly selecting 1 million high-quality reads, each carrying a distinct molecular identifier. Instead of being binned into consensus sequences, reads with shared molecular identifiers were discarded. MiTCR, with a Q25 quality threshold and the strictest error-elimination algorithm, was used for CDR3 identification, clonotype clustering and error correction. A nonparametric unseen species model using Euler transformation provided a lower-bound estimate of total TCR beta diversity. TCRdb reanalyzed the raw reads on its own, using fastp at Q25 for trimming and MiXCR for clone calling, and kept in-frame beta chains. Here each entry gathers all rows of one CDR3 protein and keeps the most common genes and DNA. TCRdb, not the original authors, processed these V and J calls. Recorded for this sample are about 780,000 distinct CDR3 sequences; around 50% of them occurred a single time. The ten most abundant clones make up over 15% of the sample.

The germline V gene sets CDR1 to MNHEY and CDR2 to SVGAGI. V sheds 8 bases and J sheds 2 bases, leaving 17 bases between their ends. The CDR3, from cysteine to phenylalanine, totals 15 residues. Just the 45-base CDR3 DNA is kept, in frame starting at base 1. The table lists this clonotype with a few counts. Its antigen remains unidentified. No clone much larger than this one lies a single base away; base qualities are absent. The material sequenced was blood. The sequence is built from TRBV6-5 and TRBJ2-3; a tentative D call is TRBD2 (6 bases match). The TCR comes from an older man in good health. The CDR3 protein sequence reads: CASGVSASATDTQYF. The DNA sequence follows: TGTGCCAGCGGCGTTAGCGCTAGCGCCACAGATACGCAGTATTTT.